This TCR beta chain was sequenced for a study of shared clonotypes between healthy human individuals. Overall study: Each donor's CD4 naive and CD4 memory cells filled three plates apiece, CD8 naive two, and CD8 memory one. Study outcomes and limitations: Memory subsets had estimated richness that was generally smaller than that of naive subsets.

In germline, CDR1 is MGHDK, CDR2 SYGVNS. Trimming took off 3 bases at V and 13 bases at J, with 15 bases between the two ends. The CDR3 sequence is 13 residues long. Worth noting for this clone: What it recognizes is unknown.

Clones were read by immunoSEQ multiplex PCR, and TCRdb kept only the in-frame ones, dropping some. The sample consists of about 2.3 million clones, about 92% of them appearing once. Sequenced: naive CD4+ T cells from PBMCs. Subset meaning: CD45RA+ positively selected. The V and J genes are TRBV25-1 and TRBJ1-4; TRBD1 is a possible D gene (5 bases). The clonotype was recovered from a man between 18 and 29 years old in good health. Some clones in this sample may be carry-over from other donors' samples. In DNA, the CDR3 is TGTGCCAGCAGTGACTACCGCTATGGGGGACTGTTTTTT. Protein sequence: CASSDYRYGGLFF.